The TCR beta chain under discussion was sequenced for a study of T cells in Graves' hyperthyroidism and ophthalmopathy. Regions amplified from RNA transcripts were the TCR beta CDR3 regions. TCR CDR3 underwent first-round RT-PCR with the HTBI primer set. Each CDR3 protein gets one entry after TCRdb re-called the multiplex PCR reads with MiXCR. Of more than 350,000 distinct CDR3 sequences listed, 15% were seen once; the top ten hold roughly a fifth. Study-level findings and limits: Ophthalmopathy, as predicted by the model, came a median approximately 5.9 months after the prediction.

Diagnoses rested on clinical symptoms, serum thyroxine and TRAb, thyroid ultrasound and orbital computed tomography. This clonotype was detected ten times or more. Its specificity is not known. The sample taken for sequencing was blood. The clonotype comes from a woman aged 60-75 years with Graves' ophthalmopathy.

CDR3 protein: CASSQDQLAGGYEQYF. DNA of the CDR3: TGTGCCAGCAGCCAAGATCAACTAGCGGGAGGCTACGAGCAGTACTTC. The rearrangement uses TRBV3-1 and TRBJ2-7; 12 bases match TRBD2. This CDR3 has 16 amino acids. Germline V gene data show CDR1 as LGHDT and CDR2 as YNNKEL (reference sequence). V lost 0 bases to trimming and J lost 3 bases; unmatched junction nucleotides: 3.